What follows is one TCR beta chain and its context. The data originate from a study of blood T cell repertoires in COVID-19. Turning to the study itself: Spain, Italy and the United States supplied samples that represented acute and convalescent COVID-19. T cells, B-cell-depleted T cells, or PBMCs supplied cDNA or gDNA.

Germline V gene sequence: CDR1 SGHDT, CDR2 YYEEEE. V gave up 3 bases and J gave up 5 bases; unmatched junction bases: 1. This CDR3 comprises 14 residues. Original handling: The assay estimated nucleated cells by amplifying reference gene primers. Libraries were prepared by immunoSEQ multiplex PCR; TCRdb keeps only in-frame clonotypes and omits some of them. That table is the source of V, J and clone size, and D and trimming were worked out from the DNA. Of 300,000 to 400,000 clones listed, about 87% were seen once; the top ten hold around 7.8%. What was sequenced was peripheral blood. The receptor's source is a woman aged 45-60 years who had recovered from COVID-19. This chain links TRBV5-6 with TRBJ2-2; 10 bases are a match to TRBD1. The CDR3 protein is CASSSDRGTGELFF. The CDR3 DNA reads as TGTGCCAGCAGCTCGGACAGGGGGACCGGGGAGCTGTTTTTT.